This TCR beta chain came from a study of tumor and adjacent non-tumor tissue in lung cancer. Whole-study results and caveats: Tumor TCR diversity, when higher, was linked to shorter survival.

The template was RNA from unsorted bulk tissue. Donors were chemotherapy-naive, newly diagnosed lung cancer surgical patients in China, August–late 2014. About this clonotype itself: Its antigen remains unidentified. The junction does not match germline at one end; this may be a read error.

The V gene's germline CDR1 is SGHNT and CDR2 YENEEA. The CDR3 is 15 amino acids. The library came from three nested PCR rounds adapted from ARM-PCR protocols. TCRdb re-called the multiplex PCR reads through MiXCR, storing one row per CDR3 protein. The sample carries 100,000 to 120,000 distinct CDR3 sequences, 84% recorded once. The TCR sequence derives from a man aged 65-85 years with non-small cell lung cancer. The chain combines TRBV11-3 with TRBJ2-1; 7 bases are shared with TRBD2. Material: lung tumor tissue. The CDR3 bases are TGTGCCAGCAGCTTAGTAAGGGAGGGCCCGAATGAGCGGTTCTTC. It encodes CASSLVREGPNERFF.